A single TCR beta chain is shown here with its context. Its specificity is not known. Investigators merged groups given second doses at roughly 4 or roughly 12 weeks. The CDR3 covers 15 residues. Trimming cost V 6 bases and J 1 base; bases outside gene matches: 4. CDR1 and CDR2 (germline): MNHEY, SVGAGI. The sample belongs to a study of T cell responses to AZD1222 COVID-19 vaccine. The assay was immunoSEQ multiplex PCR, and TCRdb's table has in-frame clones only and misses some. The sample comprises 180,000 or so clones, around 90% of which are singletons, and roughly 26% rests with the top ten. The study's findings and limits: Dominant CD4 TCR responses targeted spike regions 160-218 and 743-854. Spike-specific TCRs gained breadth and depth after people received two AZD1222 doses. Targeting of unmutated variant regions was reportedly seen in nearly half of spike-specific TCRs.

The source was peripheral blood, collected 28 days after the second AZD1222 dose. The rearrangement links TRBV6-5 to TRBJ2-5, with 11 bases matching TRBD2. This TCR was recovered from an adult who received the AZD1222 COVID-19 vaccine. The CDR3 here is CASRTTSGAQETQYF. The CDR3 coding sequence is TGTGCCAGCAGGACGACTAGCGGGGCCCAAGAGACCCAGTACTTC.